This TCR beta chain was sequenced in a study of response to subunit inactivated influenza vaccine. Study-wide points: Authors suggested few new T cells are recruited by each seasonal influenza vaccination.

Only a few counts were recorded for this clonotype. The antigen is unknown. The CDR3 has 17 amino acids. V dropped 7 bases and J dropped 8 bases, with 27 bases sitting between them. Per germline, CDR1 SGHAT and CDR2 FQNNGV. One entry per CDR3 protein results from TCRdb running MiXCR on the RT-PCR reads. The sample holds hundreds of thousands of distinct CDR3 sequences, roughly 14% seen once. This specimen consisted of PBMCs from blood, obtained roughly 12 days after vaccination. This clonotype originated in a man in his fifties or sixties who received an inactivated influenza vaccine. V is TRBV11-2 and J is TRBJ2-1; a weak D match, TRBD1 (5 bases). CDR3 protein: CASTYPLVGLRLDEQFF. CDR3 DNA: TGTGCCAGCACCTATCCCCTGGTGGGGCTTAGGCTTGATGAGCAGTTCTTC.